This T cell receptor beta chain was sequenced in a study of blood T cell repertoires in COVID-19. Study at large: The United States, Italy and Spain were the sources of the acute and convalescent COVID-19 samples. In each case, the material was cDNA or gDNA derived from T cells, B-cell-depleted T cells, or PBMCs.

Original processing notes: Estimated nucleated cell counts came from reference gene primer amplification. TCRdb's copy holds only in-frame clones and misses some; the assay was immunoSEQ multiplex PCR. V and J calls and clone size come straight from that table; D and trimming were deduced from the DNA. This sample has 140,000 to 150,000 clones, with over 75% found just once. The CDR3 extends over 13 amino acids. V dropped 8 bases and J dropped 2 bases, with 12 bases sitting between them. Germline CDR1 reads MGHDK; CDR2 reads SYGVNS. The sequence was collected from a human donor in a cohort sampled during active COVID-19. Sequencing was done on a sample of peripheral blood. V usage is TRBV25-1 and J usage is TRBJ1-2, with a possible D match to TRBD1 (5 bases). Here the CDR3 reads CASEGVGNYGYTF. Here the CDR3 DNA reads TGTGCCAGCGAAGGGGTAGGGAACTATGGCTACACCTTC.